The entry below describes one T cell receptor beta chain. Both 60 Vbeta primers and 13 Jbeta primers went into the PCR. The assay was immunoSEQ multiplex PCR, and TCRdb's table has in-frame clones only and misses some. The table records more than 140,000 clones, over 60% of them present only once. The data belong to a study of cytomegalovirus exposure and HLA in healthy donors. The V segment lost 4 bases and the J segment 7 bases; nucleotides outside the gene matches: 16. Germline CDR1 is SGDLS and CDR2 is YYNGEE. CDR3 size: 16 residues. This TCR was recovered from a male donor in good health and CMV-seronegative. Sequenced: PBMCs. V gene TRBV9 combines with J gene TRBJ1-2; 7 bases map to TRBD1. This CDR3 is CASSHGTDPGGGGYTF. In DNA, the CDR3 is TGTGCCAGCAGCCACGGGACAGACCCAGGAGGTGGTGGCTACACCTTC.